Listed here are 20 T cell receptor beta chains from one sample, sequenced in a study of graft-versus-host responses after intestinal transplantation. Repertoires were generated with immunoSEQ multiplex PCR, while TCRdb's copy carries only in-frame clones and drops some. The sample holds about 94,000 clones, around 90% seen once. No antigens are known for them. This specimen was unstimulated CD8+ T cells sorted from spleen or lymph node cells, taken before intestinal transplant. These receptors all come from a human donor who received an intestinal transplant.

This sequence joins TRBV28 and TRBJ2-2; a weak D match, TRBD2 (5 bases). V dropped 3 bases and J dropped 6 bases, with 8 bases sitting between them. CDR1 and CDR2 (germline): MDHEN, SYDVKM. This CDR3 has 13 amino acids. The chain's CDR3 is CASSFAGAGELFF. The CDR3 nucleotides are TGTGCCAGCAGTTTTGCCGGGGCCGGGGAGCTGTTTTTT. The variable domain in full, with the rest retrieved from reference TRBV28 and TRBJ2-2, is DVKVTQSSRYLVKRTGEKVFLECVQDMDHENMFWYRQDPGLGLRLIYFSYDVKMKEKGDIPEGYSVSREKKERFSLILESASTNQTSMYLCASSFAGAGELFFGEGSRLTVL.

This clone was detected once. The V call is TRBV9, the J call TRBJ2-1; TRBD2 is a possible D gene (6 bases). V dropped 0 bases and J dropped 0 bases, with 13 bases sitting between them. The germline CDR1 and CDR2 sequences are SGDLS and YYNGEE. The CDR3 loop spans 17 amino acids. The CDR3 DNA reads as TGTGCCAGCAGCGTAGATCGGGGGTGGGACTCCTACAATGAGCAGTTCTTC. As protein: CASSVDRGWDSYNEQFF.

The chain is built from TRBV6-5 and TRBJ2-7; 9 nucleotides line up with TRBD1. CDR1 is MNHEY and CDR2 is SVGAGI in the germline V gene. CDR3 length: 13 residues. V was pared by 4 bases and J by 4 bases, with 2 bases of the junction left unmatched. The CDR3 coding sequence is TGTGCCAGCAGTTCCGGGACAGGGTACGAGCAGTACTTC. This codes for CASSSGTGYEQYF.

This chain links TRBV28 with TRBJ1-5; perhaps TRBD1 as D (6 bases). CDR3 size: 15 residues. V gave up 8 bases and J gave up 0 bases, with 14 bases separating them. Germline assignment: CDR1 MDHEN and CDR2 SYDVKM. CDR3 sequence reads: CASSDRTISNQPQHF. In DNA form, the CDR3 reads TGTGCCAGCTCAGACAGGACAATTAGCAATCAGCCCCAGCATTTT. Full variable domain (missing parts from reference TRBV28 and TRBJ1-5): DVKVTQSSRYLVKRTGEKVFLECVQDMDHENMFWYRQDPGLGLRLIYFSYDVKMKEKGDIPEGYSVSREKKERFSLILESASTNQTSMYLCASSDRTISNQPQHFGDGTRLSIL.

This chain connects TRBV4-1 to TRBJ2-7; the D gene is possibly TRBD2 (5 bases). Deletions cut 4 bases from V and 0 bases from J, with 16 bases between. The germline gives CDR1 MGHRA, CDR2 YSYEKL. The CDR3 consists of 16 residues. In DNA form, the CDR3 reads TGCGCCAGCAGCCCCCGCCACGGGGTTGACTCCTACGAGCAGTACTTC. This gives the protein CASSPRHGVDSYEQYF.

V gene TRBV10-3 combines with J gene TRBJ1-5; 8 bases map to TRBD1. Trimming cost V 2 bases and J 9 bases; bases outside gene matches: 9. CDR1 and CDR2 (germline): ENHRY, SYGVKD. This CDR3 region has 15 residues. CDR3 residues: CAISEETGEHGPQHF. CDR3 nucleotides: TGTGCCATCAGTGAGGAGACAGGGGAGCATGGGCCCCAGCATTTT.

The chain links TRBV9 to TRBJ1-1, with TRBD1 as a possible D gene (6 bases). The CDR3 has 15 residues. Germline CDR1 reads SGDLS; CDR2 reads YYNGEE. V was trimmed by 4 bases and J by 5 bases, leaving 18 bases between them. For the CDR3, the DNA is TGTGCCAGCAGCCCTCGACAGGATGGGCGGACTGAAGCTTTCTTT. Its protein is CASSPRQDGRTEAFF.

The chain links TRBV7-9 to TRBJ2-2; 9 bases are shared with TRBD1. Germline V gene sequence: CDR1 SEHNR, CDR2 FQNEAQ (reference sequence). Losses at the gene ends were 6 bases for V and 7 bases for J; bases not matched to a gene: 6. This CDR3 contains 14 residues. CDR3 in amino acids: CASRRGQGDGELFF. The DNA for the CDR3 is TGTGCCAGCAGGAGGGGACAGGGAGACGGGGAGCTGTTTTTT.

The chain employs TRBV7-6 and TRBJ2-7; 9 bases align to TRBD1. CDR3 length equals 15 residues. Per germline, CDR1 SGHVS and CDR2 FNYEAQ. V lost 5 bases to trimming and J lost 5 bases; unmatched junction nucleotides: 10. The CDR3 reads CASSLSRQGGDEQYF. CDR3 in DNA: TGTGCCAGCAGCCTTAGTAGACAGGGGGGCGACGAGCAGTACTTC. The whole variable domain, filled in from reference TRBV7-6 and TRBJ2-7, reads GAGVSQSPRYKVTKRGQDVALRCDPISGHVSLYWYRQALGQGPEFLTYFNYEAQQDKSGLPNDRFSAERPEGSISTLTIQRTEQRDSAMYRCASSLSRQGGDEQYFGPGTRLTVT.

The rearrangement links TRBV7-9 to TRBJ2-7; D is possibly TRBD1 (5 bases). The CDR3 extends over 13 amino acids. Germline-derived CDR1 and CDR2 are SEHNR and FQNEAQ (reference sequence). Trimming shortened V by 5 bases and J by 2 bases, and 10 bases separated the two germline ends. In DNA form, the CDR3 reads TGTGCCAGCAGCCCCGAGACAGCCTACGAGCAGTACTTC. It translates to CASSPETAYEQYF.

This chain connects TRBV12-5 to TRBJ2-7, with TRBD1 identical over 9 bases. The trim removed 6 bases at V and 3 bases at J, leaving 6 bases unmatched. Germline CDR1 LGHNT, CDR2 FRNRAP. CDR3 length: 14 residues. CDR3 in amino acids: CASGTGTGLYEQYF. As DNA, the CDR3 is TGTGCTAGTGGCACCGGGACAGGGCTCTACGAGCAGTACTTC.

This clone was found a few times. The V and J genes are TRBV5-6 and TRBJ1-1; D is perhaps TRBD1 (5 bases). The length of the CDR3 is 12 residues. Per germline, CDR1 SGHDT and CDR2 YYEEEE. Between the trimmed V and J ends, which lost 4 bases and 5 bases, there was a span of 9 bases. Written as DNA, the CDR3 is TGTGCCAGCAGCCCGGGGGGAACTGAAGCTTTCTTT. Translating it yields CASSPGGTEAFF.

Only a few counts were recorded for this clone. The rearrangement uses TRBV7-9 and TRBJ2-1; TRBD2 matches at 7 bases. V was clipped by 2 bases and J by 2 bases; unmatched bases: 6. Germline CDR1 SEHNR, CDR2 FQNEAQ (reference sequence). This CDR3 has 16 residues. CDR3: CASSLKRDPPYNEQFF. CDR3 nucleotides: TGTGCCAGCAGCTTAAAGCGGGACCCACCCTACAATGAGCAGTTCTTC. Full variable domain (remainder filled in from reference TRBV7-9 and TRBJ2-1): DTGVSQNPRHKITKRGQNVTFRCDPISEHNRLYWYRQTLGQGPEFLTYFQNEAQLEKSRLLSDRFSAERPKGSFSTLEIQRTEQGDSAMYLCASSLKRDPPYNEQFFGPGTRLTVL.

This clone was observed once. CDR3 residues: CASSYVAGVNTEAFF. The CDR3 nucleotides are TGTGCCAGCAGTTACGTGGCAGGGGTTAATACTGAAGCTTTCTTT. This chain links TRBV6-5 with TRBJ1-1; the D gene is possibly TRBD1 (6 bases). V gave up 2 bases and J gave up 5 bases, with 15 bases separating them. CDR1 is MNHEY, CDR2 SVGAGI, per germline. The CDR3 is made up of 15 amino acids.

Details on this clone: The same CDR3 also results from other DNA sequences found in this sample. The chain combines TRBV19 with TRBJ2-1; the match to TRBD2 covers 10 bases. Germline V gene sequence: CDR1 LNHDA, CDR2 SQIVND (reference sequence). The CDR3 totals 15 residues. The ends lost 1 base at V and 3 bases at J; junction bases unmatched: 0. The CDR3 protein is CASSIASGGYNEQFF. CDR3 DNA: TGTGCCAGTAGTATAGCTAGCGGGGGCTACAATGAGCAGTTCTTC.

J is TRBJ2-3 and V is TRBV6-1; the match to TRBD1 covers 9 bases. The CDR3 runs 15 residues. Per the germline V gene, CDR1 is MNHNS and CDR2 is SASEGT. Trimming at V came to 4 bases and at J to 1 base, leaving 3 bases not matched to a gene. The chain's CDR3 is CASSVRDRGTDTQYF. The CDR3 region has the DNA TGTGCCAGCAGTGTCCGGGACAGGGGCACAGATACGCAGTATTTT.

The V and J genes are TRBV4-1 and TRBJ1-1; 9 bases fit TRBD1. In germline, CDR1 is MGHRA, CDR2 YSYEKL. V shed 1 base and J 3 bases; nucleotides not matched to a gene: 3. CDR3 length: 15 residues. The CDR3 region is CASSQGQGGHTEAFF. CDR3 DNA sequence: TGCGCCAGCAGCCAAGGACAGGGGGGACACACTGAAGCTTTCTTT.

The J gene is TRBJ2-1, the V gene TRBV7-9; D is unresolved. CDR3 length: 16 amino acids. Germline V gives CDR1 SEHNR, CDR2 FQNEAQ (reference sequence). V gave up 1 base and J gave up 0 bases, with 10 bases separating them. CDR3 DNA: TGTGCCAGCAGCTTAGTGGGCTATAGCTCCTACAATGAGCAGTTCTTC. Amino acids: CASSLVGYSSYNEQFF.

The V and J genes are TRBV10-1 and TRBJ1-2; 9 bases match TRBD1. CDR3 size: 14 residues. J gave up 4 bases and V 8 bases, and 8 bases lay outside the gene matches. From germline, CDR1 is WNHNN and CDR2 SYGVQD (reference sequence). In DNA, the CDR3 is TGCGCCAGCTTCCCGGGACAGGGATCCTATGGCTACACCTTC. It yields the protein CASFPGQGSYGYTF.

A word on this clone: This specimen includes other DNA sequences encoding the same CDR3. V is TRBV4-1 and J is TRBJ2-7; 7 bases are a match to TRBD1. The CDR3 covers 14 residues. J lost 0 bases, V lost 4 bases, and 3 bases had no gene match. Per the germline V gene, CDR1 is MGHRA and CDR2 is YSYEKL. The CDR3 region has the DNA TGCGCCAGCAGCCCTAGACAGGGCTCCTACGAGCAGTACTTC. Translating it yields CASSPRQGSYEQYF.